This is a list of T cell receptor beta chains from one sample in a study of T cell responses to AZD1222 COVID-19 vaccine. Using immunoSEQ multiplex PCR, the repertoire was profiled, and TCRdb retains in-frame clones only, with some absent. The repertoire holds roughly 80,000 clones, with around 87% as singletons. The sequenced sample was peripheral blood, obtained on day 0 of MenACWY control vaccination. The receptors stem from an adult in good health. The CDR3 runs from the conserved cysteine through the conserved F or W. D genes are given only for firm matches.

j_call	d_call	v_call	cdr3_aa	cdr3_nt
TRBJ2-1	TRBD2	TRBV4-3	CASSQESAGVHEQFF	TGCGCCAGCAGCCAAGAGTCAGCGGGAGTGCATGAGCAGTTCTTC
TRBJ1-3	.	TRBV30	CAWSVGVGNTIYF	TGTGCCTGGAGCGTAGGGGTCGGAAACACCATATATTTT
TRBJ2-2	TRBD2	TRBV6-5	CASSYRLAGNTGELFF	TGTGCCAGCAGTTACCGACTAGCGGGGAACACCGGGGAGCTGTTTTTT
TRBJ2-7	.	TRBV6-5	CASSSDLGSGSYEQYF	TGTGCCAGCAGTTCCGACCTGGGTAGCGGCTCCTACGAGCAGTACTTC
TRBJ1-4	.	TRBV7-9	CASSGQGEKLFF	TGTGCCAGCAGCGGGCAGGGTGAAAAACTGTTTTTT
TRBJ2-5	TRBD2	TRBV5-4	CASSLDSGRARETQYF	TGTGCCAGCAGCTTGGATAGCGGGAGGGCCCGGGAGACCCAGTACTTC
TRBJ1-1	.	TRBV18	CASSPVQGVTEAFF	TGTGCCAGCTCACCGGTACAGGGAGTCACTGAAGCTTTCTTT
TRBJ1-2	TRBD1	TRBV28	CASSSGTALYGYTF	TGTGCCAGCAGTTCCGGGACAGCCCTTTATGGCTACACCTTC
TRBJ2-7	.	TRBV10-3	CAISASQGYEQYF	TGTGCCATCAGTGCGTCCCAAGGCTACGAGCAGTACTTC
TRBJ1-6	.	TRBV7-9	CASSTEKSSPLHF	TGTGCCAGCAGCACAGAGAAGTCTTCACCCCTCCACTTT
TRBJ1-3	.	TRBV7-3	CASSALPQGSSGNTIYF	TGTGCCAGCAGCGCCCTCCCTCAGGGGAGCTCTGGAAACACCATATATTTT
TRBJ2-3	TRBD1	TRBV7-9	CASSAIQGASTDTQYF	TGTGCCAGCAGTGCGATACAGGGGGCGAGCACAGATACGCAGTATTTT
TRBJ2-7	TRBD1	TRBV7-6	CASSASPGQGSYEQYF	TGTGCCAGCAGCGCCTCACCGGGACAGGGCTCCTACGAGCAGTACTTC
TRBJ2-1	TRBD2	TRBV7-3	CASSPRLAAPDQFF	TGTGCCAGCAGCCCCCGACTAGCGGCCCCCGATCAGTTCTTC
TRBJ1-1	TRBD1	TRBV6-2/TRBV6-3	CASSPTGGGEAFF	TGTGCCAGCAGTCCCACAGGGGGAGGTGAAGCTTTCTTT